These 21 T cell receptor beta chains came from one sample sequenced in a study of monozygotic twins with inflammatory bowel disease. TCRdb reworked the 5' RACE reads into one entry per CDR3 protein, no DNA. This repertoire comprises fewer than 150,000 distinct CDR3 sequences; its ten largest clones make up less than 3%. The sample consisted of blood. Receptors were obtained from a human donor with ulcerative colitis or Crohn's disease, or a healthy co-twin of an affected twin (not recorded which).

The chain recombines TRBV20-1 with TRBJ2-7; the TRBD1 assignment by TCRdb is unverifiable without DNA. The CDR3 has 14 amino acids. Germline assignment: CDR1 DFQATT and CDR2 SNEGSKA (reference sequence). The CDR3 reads CSATDRGCTYEQYF.

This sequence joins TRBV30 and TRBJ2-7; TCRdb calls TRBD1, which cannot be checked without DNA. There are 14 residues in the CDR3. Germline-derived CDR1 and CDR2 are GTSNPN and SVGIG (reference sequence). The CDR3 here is CAWSIGGNSYEQYF.

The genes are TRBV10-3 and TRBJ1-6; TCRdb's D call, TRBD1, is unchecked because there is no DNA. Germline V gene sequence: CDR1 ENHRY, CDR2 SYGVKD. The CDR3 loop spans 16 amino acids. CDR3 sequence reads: CATREAGFSYNSPLHF.

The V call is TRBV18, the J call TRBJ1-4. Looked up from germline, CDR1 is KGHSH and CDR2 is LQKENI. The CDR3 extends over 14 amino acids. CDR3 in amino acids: CASSPPGDAEKLFF.

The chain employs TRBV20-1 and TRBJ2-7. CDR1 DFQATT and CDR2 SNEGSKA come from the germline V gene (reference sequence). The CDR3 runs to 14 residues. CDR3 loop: CSASYLARSYEQYF.

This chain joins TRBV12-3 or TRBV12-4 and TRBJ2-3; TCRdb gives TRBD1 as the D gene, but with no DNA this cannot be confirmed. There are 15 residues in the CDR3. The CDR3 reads CASSFPGQGVMAQYF.

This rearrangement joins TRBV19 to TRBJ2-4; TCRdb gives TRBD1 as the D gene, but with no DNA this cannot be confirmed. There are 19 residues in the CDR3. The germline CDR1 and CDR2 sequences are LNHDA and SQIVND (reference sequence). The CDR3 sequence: CASSIPYNRGELAKNIQYF. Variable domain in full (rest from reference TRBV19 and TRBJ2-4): DGGITQSPKYLFRKEGQNVTLSCEQNLNHDAMYWYRQDPGQGLRLIYYSQIVNDFQKGDIAEGYSVSREKKESFPLTVTSAQKNPTAFYLCASSIPYNRGELAKNIQYFGAGTRLSVL.

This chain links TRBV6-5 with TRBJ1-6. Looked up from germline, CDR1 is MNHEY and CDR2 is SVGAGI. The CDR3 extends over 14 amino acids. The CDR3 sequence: CASSYWQPNSPLHF.

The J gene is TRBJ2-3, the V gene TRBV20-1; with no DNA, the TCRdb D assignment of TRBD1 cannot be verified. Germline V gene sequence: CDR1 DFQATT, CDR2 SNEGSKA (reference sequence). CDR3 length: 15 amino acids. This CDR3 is CSARARGFVTDTQYF.

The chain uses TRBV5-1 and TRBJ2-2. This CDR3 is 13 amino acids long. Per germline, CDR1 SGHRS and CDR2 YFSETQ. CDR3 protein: CASSLDGTGELFF.

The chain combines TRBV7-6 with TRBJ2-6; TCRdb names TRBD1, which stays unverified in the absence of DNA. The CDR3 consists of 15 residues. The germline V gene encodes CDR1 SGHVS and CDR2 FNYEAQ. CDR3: CASSLEGTGLYVLTF.

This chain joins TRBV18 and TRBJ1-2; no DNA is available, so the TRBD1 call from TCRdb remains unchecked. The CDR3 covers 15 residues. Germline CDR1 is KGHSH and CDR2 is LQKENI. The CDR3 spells CASSPGTGGASGYTF.

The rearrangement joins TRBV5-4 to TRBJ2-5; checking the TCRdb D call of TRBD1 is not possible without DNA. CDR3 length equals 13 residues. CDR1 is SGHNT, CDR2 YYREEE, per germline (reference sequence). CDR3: CASSFDRGETQYF.

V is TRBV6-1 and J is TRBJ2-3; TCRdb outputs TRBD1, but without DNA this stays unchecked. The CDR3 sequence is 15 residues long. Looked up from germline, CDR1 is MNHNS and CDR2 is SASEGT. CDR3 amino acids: CASRGQGVSTDTQYF.

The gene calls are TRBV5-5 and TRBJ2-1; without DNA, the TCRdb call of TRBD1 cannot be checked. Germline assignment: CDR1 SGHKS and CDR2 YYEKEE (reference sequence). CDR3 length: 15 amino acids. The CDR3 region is CASSSRRGEYNEQFF.

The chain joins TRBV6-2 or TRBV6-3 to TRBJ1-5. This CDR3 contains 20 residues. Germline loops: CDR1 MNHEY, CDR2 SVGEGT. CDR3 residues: CASSYNLIGFREISNQPQHF.

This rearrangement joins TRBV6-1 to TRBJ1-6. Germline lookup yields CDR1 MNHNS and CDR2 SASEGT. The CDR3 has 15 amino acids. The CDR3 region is CASTTEGSYNSPLHF.

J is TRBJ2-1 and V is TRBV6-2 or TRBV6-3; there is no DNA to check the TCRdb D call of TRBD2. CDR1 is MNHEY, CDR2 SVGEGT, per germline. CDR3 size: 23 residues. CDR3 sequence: CASSYDSPTYGMASGGLYNEQFF.

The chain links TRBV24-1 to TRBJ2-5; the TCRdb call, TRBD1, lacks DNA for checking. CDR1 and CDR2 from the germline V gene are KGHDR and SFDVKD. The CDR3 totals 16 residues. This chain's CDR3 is CATSEWDRFNQETQYF.

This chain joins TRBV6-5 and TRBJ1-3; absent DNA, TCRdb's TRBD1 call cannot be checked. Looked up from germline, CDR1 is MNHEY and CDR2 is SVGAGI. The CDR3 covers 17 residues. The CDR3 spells CASSYLPGQRTGNTIYF.

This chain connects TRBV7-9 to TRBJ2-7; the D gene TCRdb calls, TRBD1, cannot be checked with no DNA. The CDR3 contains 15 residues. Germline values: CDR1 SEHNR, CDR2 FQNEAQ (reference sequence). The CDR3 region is CASSYLGRVSYEQYF.